This is a list of T cell receptor beta chains from one sample in a study of blood T cell repertoires in COVID-19. Profiling relied on immunoSEQ multiplex PCR, and the TCRdb table lists in-frame clones only, not all of them. This table holds about 83,000 clones, approximately 85% found once. Sequenced sample: peripheral blood. The receptors stem from a middle-aged man with active COVID-19. CDR3s include the opening cysteine and the closing phenylalanine or tryptophan. A D gene is named only where the DNA matches it firmly. The size field is filled for only some rows; it gives once, few, many or a size class.

cdr3_nt	cdr3_aa	v_call	clone_size	j_call	d_call
TGCGCCAGCAGCTCCGGGACAGGGAACTACGAGCAGTACTTC	CASSSGTGNYEQYF	TRBV5-1	.	TRBJ2-7	TRBD1
TGTGCCAGCAGCCCCGGGACAGGGAACACCGGGGAGCTGTTTTTT	CASSPGTGNTGELFF	TRBV28	.	TRBJ2-2	TRBD1
TGTGCCAGCAGCCTGGGACGGCTCGGAGTAATATTT	CASSLGRLGVIF	TRBV5-6	.	TRBJ2-3	.
TGTGCCAGCAGTCCCTCGGCGGCCTACAATGAGCAGTTCTTC	CASSPSAAYNEQFF	TRBV6-2/TRBV6-3	few	TRBJ2-1	.
TGTGCCAGCAGTCAGACAGGGGAAGCTTTCTTT	CASSQTGEAFF	TRBV27	.	TRBJ1-1	TRBD1
TGTGCCAGCAGCTCTACCTCAGGATCCTACGAGCAGTACTTC	CASSSTSGSYEQYF	TRBV11-1	.	TRBJ2-7	.
TGCGCCAGCGCGGAGCCTAGCACAGATACGCAGTATTTT	CASAEPSTDTQYF	TRBV5-1	.	TRBJ2-3	.
TGTGCCAGCAGCTCCGGGACAGGGGGCGAAGAAGCTTTCTTT	CASSSGTGGEEAFF	TRBV7-9	.	TRBJ1-1	TRBD1
TGTGCCAGCAGACCTCACTCGAACACCGGGGAGCTGTTTTTT	CASRPHSNTGELFF	TRBV6-5	.	TRBJ2-2	.
TGTGCCACCAGCCACAGCCTGAACACTGAAGCTTTCTTT	CATSHSLNTEAFF	TRBV15	.	TRBJ1-1	.
TGTGCCAGCAGCTTGGAACGACAGAATAATTCACCCCTCCACTTT	CASSLERQNNSPLHF	TRBV5-4	.	TRBJ1-6	.
TGTGCCAGCTCAGGACAGGGGGCGGGAGATGAGCAGTTCTTC	CASSGQGAGDEQFF	TRBV18	.	TRBJ2-1	TRBD1
TGTGCCAGCAGAGCGGGAGGCCACACAGATACGCAGTATTTT	CASRAGGHTDTQYF	TRBV28	.	TRBJ2-3	TRBD2
TGTGCCACCTCGGGGGTTATTGTCTCTGAAGCTTTCTTT	CATSGVIVSEAFF	TRBV28	.	TRBJ1-1	.
TGTGCCAGCAGTGAAGCGCTATACCGGGACACTGAAGCTTTCTTT	CASSEALYRDTEAFF	TRBV6-1	.	TRBJ1-1	.
TGTGCCAGTAGTAAGCTAGCGGGGTACAATGAGCAGTTCTTC	CASSKLAGYNEQFF	TRBV19	.	TRBJ2-1	TRBD2
TGTGCCAGCAGCTCCCGGGACAGGGGGCGCAGAACTGAAGCTTTCTTT	CASSSRDRGRRTEAFF	TRBV7-3	.	TRBJ1-1	TRBD1
TGTGCCAGCAGCCTACTAGAGTTGGGGAGAGGGTCCTACGAGCAGTACTTC	CASSLLELGRGSYEQYF	TRBV13	.	TRBJ2-7	.
TGTGCCAGCAGCTTCCAGAACACCGGGGAGCTGTTTTTT	CASSFQNTGELFF	TRBV5-6	once	TRBJ2-2	.
TGTGCCAGTAGTACCACAGGGCCCCAAGCTTTCTTT	CASSTTGPQAFF	TRBV19	.	TRBJ1-1	.
TGTGCCAGCAGCCGGCAGGGGGGCTCCTACGAGCAGTACTTC	CASSRQGGSYEQYF	TRBV9	.	TRBJ2-7	.
TGTGCCAGCAGCCATGAAAGGACAGGGGGCGCCGGGAACACTGAAGCTTTCTTT	CASSHERTGGAGNTEAFF	TRBV27	.	TRBJ1-1	TRBD1
TGTGCCTGGAGCATAGGGGGCTCCTACAATGAGCAGTTCTTC	CAWSIGGSYNEQFF	TRBV30	.	TRBJ2-1	.
TGTGCCAGCAGTCGTGAACTAGCGGGAGCTCCCGATGAGCAGTTCTTC	CASSRELAGAPDEQFF	TRBV3-1/TRBV3-2	.	TRBJ2-1	TRBD2
TGTGCCAGCAGCGCAAGAGGGGACAGGGATAACTATGGCTACACCTTC	CASSARGDRDNYGYTF	TRBV5-4	few	TRBJ1-2	TRBD1
TGTGCCAGCAGCCAAGGTACAGGGTTTTCAGTCACAGATACGCAGTATTTT	CASSQGTGFSVTDTQYF	TRBV14	.	TRBJ2-3	.
TGTGCTAGCAGCCAACAGGGGAACACTGAAGCTTTCTTT	CASSQQGNTEAFF	TRBV7-7	.	TRBJ1-1	.
TGTGCCAGCAGCCCGACAGGGGGCCCCTACGAGCAGTACTTC	CASSPTGGPYEQYF	TRBV3-1/TRBV3-2	.	TRBJ2-7	TRBD1
TGTGCCAGCAGCTCCCCCGGGACAGGCTTATATGGCTACACCTTC	CASSSPGTGLYGYTF	TRBV5-6	.	TRBJ1-2	TRBD1
TGTGCCAGCAGCCCAAGACAGATATACACCGGGGAGCTGTTTTTT	CASSPRQIYTGELFF	TRBV7-2	.	TRBJ2-2	.
TGTGCCAGCAGTTCCCGTAAGGCCTCAGGGGGGAATGATGAGCAGTTCTTC	CASSSRKASGGNDEQFF	TRBV28	.	TRBJ2-1	.
TGTGCCACCAGTGAGGCAGGGATCTATGGCTACACCTTC	CATSEAGIYGYTF	TRBV24-1	.	TRBJ1-2	.
TGTGCCAGCAACGAAATGGGACTAGCGGGTTACGAGCAGTACTTC	CASNEMGLAGYEQYF	TRBV7-2	.	TRBJ2-7	TRBD2
TGTGCCAGCAGCCAAGATCCCCCGGACAGCTCTGGGGCCAACGTCCTGACTTTC	CASSQDPPDSSGANVLTF	TRBV4-2	.	TRBJ2-6	.
TGTGCCAGCAGCGTATTCTCGGGGACTGAAGCTTTCTTT	CASSVFSGTEAFF	TRBV9	few	TRBJ1-1	.
TGTGCCAGCAGCCAAAGAGGGGGCAGCGCCTTCCTGCAGTTCTTC	CASSQRGGSAFLQFF	TRBV14	few	TRBJ2-1	TRBD1
TGTGCCAGCAGCCAAGAGTACGGGGGATTAGGAACAGATACGCAGTATTTT	CASSQEYGGLGTDTQYF	TRBV3-1/TRBV3-2	.	TRBJ2-3	.
TGTGCCAGCTCACCCAGCGGGGTCTCTGGGGCCAACGTCCTGACTTTC	CASSPSGVSGANVLTF	TRBV18	.	TRBJ2-6	TRBD2
TGTGCCAGTAGTATGACTATAGCGGGAGGGCCCTACAATGAGCAGTTCTTC	CASSMTIAGGPYNEQFF	TRBV19	.	TRBJ2-1	TRBD2
TGTGCCAGCAGTGAATATCAGGACTATGGCTACACCTTC	CASSEYQDYGYTF	TRBV25-1	.	TRBJ1-2	.
TGTGCCGTCAAACGAGGGGGACTACAGAACACAGATACGCAGTATTTT	CAVKRGGLQNTDTQYF	TRBV5-4	.	TRBJ2-3	.
TGTGCCAGCAGCTTAGCGGGGGGGGCCATTGAGCAGTTCTTC	CASSLAGGAIEQFF	TRBV7-2	.	TRBJ2-1	.
TGTGCCAGCAGCGTAGAGGGGACAGATACGCAGTATTTT	CASSVEGTDTQYF	TRBV9	few	TRBJ2-3	.
TGTGCCAGCAGCCCCGGGAGGGAGGCTGGAAACACCATATATTTT	CASSPGREAGNTIYF	TRBV5-4	.	TRBJ1-3	.
TGTGCCAGCTCACCACCGGTACGCAGGCAAGAGACCCAGTACTTC	CASSPPVRRQETQYF	TRBV18	.	TRBJ2-5	.
TGTGCCAGCTGTAAAGGGGGACGATACGAGCAGTACTTC	CASCKGGRYEQYF	TRBV28	.	TRBJ2-7	.
TGCGCCAGCAGCCTGGACAGGGAACTCTACGAGCAGTACTTC	CASSLDRELYEQYF	TRBV5-1	once	TRBJ2-7	TRBD1
TGTGCCAGCACCGCGGGGGTCTTCGGGGGCTACACCTTC	CASTAGVFGGYTF	TRBV6-1	.	TRBJ1-2	.
TGTGCCAGCAACTACGCCGGGACTAGCGGCAATACGCAGTATTTT	CASNYAGTSGNTQYF	TRBV9	.	TRBJ2-3	TRBD2
TGCGCCAGCAGCCAAGAAGGGACAGCAGATCAGCCCCAGCATTTT	CASSQEGTADQPQHF	TRBV4-3	.	TRBJ1-5	TRBD1
TGTGCCAGTAGTCCGGACATCAGCACAGATACGCAGTATTTT	CASSPDISTDTQYF	TRBV19	.	TRBJ2-3	.
TGTGCCAGCTCACCACCTGGCGGATCTAGCACAGATACGCAGTATTTT	CASSPPGGSSTDTQYF	TRBV18	.	TRBJ2-3	.
TGCGCCAGCAGCGCCAGGGAGACCCAGTACTTC	CASSARETQYF	TRBV4-1	.	TRBJ2-5	.
TGTGCCAGCAGCTTAGCGTCAGAAGGGACAGGGGTCTACGAGCAGTACTTC	CASSLASEGTGVYEQYF	TRBV7-9	.	TRBJ2-7	TRBD1
TGTGCCAGCCGCGGGGTGGGGGACGCCCAGTACTTC	CASRGVGDAQYF	TRBV2	.	TRBJ2-5	.
TGTGCCAGCAGCCAAGGGCTTCCGAATGAGCAGTTCTTC	CASSQGLPNEQFF	TRBV14	once	TRBJ2-1	.
TGTGCCAGTAGCGGCCCCGGGGTCCGGGACAATGAGCAGTTCTTC	CASSGPGVRDNEQFF	TRBV19	.	TRBJ2-1	.
TGTGCCACCAGCAGAGATTCGCGGGGTTCGGCAAAAGCTTTCTTT	CATSRDSRGSAKAFF	TRBV15	.	TRBJ1-1	.
TGTGCCAGCAGTGAGGGTGGGGGGGCCCCCGACACCGGGGAGCTGTTTTTT	CASSEGGGAPDTGELFF	TRBV6-1	medium-sized	TRBJ2-2	.
TGTGCCAGCAGTTCCCCCCTACCGGGAGGCTACACCTTC	CASSSPLPGGYTF	TRBV12-3/TRBV12-4	.	TRBJ1-2	.